The 16 T cell receptor beta chains below come from one sample, sequenced in a study of blood T cell repertoires in COVID-19 (dated by TCRdb to the early 2020s). The library was produced with the immunoSEQ multiplex PCR assay. Drawn from immuneACCESS, this table holds only the in-frame rearrangements with V and J called that TCRdb kept. Clones are partly lost; checked studies trace under half to an unresolved V gene and leave the rest unexplained. For this sample the table gives around 94,000 clones, of which 70% to 90% were detected only once. The ten largest make up 1.7% of the sample. Material: peripheral blood. These receptors all stem from a man at least 80 years old with acute or convalescent COVID-19.

There are a few counts of this clone. This chain connects TRBV28 to TRBJ2-7; 11 positions agree with TRBD2. CDR1 is MDHEN and CDR2 is SYDVKM in the germline V gene. The length of the CDR3 is 16 residues. Unmatched junction bases numbered 8, after V lost 5 bases and J lost 2 bases. The CDR3 DNA follows: TGTGCCAGCAGTGGTCTTGGGACTAGCGGCACCTACGAGCAGTACTTC. The encoded protein is CASSGLGTSGTYEQYF.

V usage is TRBV5-1 and J usage is TRBJ2-3; 9 bases are a match to TRBD1. Germline V gene data show CDR1 as SGHRS and CDR2 as YFSETQ. This CDR3 has 18 amino acids. The V segment lost 0 bases and the J segment 4 bases; nucleotides outside the gene matches: 12. The CDR3 coding sequence is TGCGCCAGCAGCTTGGAACAGGGGGCGATAGGGCTCGCAGATACGCAGTATTTT. Translating gives CASSLEQGAIGLADTQYF.

The chain is built from TRBV28 and TRBJ1-5; D is perhaps TRBD1 (6 bases). The CDR3 spans 14 residues. Germline loops: CDR1 MDHEN, CDR2 SYDVKM. Deletions cut 6 bases from V and 8 bases from J, with 17 bases between. The CDR3, as DNA: TGTGCCAGCAGCCGGGGGGGCGGGTTAAAGCCCCAGCATTTT. As protein: CASSRGGGLKPQHF.

This sequence joins TRBV15 and TRBJ2-5; 10 nucleotides match TRBD2. There are 16 residues in the CDR3. Germline lookup yields CDR1 LNHNV and CDR2 YYDKDF (reference sequence). Trimming at V came to 0 bases and at J to 0 bases, leaving 1 base not matched to a gene. CDR3 in amino acids: CATSRDLAGDQETQYF. The CDR3 DNA reads TGTGCCACCAGCAGAGATCTAGCGGGAGACCAAGAGACCCAGTACTTC.

V and J are TRBV25-1 and TRBJ1-1; D not resolved. V was trimmed by 6 bases and J by 2 bases, leaving 4 bases between them. There are 11 residues in the CDR3. Germline CDR1 is MGHDK and CDR2 is SYGVNS. As DNA, the CDR3 is TGTGCCAGCAGACTAAACACTGAAGCTTTCTTT. Translating it yields CASRLNTEAFF.

The J gene is TRBJ1-4, the V gene TRBV10-3; the D is unclear. CDR1 is ENHRY, CDR2 SYGVKD, per germline. V gave up 3 bases and J gave up 5 bases, with 4 bases separating them. This CDR3 has 12 residues. CDR3 DNA sequence: TGTGCCATCAGTGACAAAAATGAAAAACTGTTTTTT. Translating it yields CAISDKNEKLFF.

This chain links TRBV19 with TRBJ1-1; D gene uncertain. Per the germline V gene, CDR1 is LNHDA and CDR2 is SQIVND (reference sequence). The CDR3 sequence is 14 residues long. The ends were cut back, 4 bases at V and 1 base at J, with 10 bases in the middle. DNA of the CDR3: TGTGCCAGTAGTACCAGGCAGGCGAACACTGAAGCTTTCTTT. It translates to CASSTRQANTEAFF. The variable domain in full, with the rest retrieved from reference TRBV19 and TRBJ1-1, is DGGITQSPKYLFRKEGQNVTLSCEQNLNHDAMYWYRQDPGQGLRLIYYSQIVNDFQKGDIAEGYSVSREKKESFPLTVTSAQKNPTAFYLCASSTRQANTEAFFGQGTRLTVV.

V is TRBV19 and J is TRBJ1-5; D uncertain. The ends were cut back, 2 bases at V and 0 bases at J, with 5 bases in the middle. Germline-derived CDR1 and CDR2 are LNHDA and SQIVND (reference sequence). The CDR3 runs to 14 residues. The CDR3 region is CASSIWASNQPQHF. CDR3 DNA: TGTGCCAGTAGTATATGGGCTAGCAATCAGCCCCAGCATTTT.

V usage is TRBV12-3 or TRBV12-4 and J usage is TRBJ1-3; no clear D. Trimming took 4 bases from V and 6 from J, leaving 10 bases between them. The CDR3 extends over 13 amino acids. The CDR3 loop is CASSSPGKNTIYF. For the CDR3, the DNA is TGTGCCAGCAGTTCCCCCGGGAAAAACACCATATATTTT.

The chain carries TRBV7-9 and TRBJ1-3, with 7 bases that match TRBD1. CDR3 length equals 15 residues. Germline V CDR1 and CDR2: SEHNR, FQNEAQ (reference sequence). V lost 5 bases and J lost 0; bases outside the gene matches: 4. This chain's CDR3 is CASSLGQSSGNTIYF. In DNA, the CDR3 is TGTGCCAGCAGCCTGGGACAGTCCTCTGGAAACACCATATATTTT.

V usage is TRBV28 and J usage is TRBJ1-5, with 7 bases lining up with TRBD1. Germline V lookup: CDR1 MDHEN, CDR2 SYDVKM. Losses at the gene ends were 8 bases for V and 2 bases for J; bases not matched to a gene: 3. The length of the CDR3 is 13 residues. CDR3 nucleotide sequence: TGTGCCAGCGGAGGGGGCGGCAATCAGCCCCAGCATTTT. It codes for CASGGGGNQPQHF. The complete variable domain, with remaining parts taken from reference TRBV28 and TRBJ1-5, reads DVKVTQSSRYLVKRTGEKVFLECVQDMDHENMFWYRQDPGLGLRLIYFSYDVKMKEKGDIPEGYSVSREKKERFSLILESASTNQTSMYLCASGGGGNQPQHFGDGTRLSIL.

The chain employs TRBV28 and TRBJ2-1, with D tentatively TRBD1 (5 bases). This CDR3 is 12 amino acids long. CDR1 and CDR2 from the germline V gene are MDHEN and SYDVKM. Trimming pared 2 bases from V and 6 bases from J, leaving 5 bases between. In DNA form, the CDR3 reads TGTGCCAGCAGTTTAAGGGGCAATGAGCAGTTCTTC. Its translation is CASSLRGNEQFF. Supplemented by reference TRBV28 and TRBJ2-1, the full variable domain reads DVKVTQSSRYLVKRTGEKVFLECVQDMDHENMFWYRQDPGLGLRLIYFSYDVKMKEKGDIPEGYSVSREKKERFSLILESASTNQTSMYLCASSLRGNEQFFGPGTRLTVL.

This chain connects TRBV5-1 to TRBJ2-3; D possibly corresponds to TRBD2 (7 bases). CDR1 is SGHRS and CDR2 is YFSETQ in the germline V gene. V was pared by 4 bases and J by 2 bases, with 17 bases between. The CDR3 is 16 amino acids. This chain's CDR3 is CASSQGSGGPTDTQYF. CDR3 in DNA: TGCGCCAGCAGCCAAGGCTCGGGGGGCCCCACAGATACGCAGTATTTT.

The chain uses TRBV6-2 or TRBV6-3 and TRBJ2-7; D is possibly TRBD2 (5 bases). Trimming cost V 2 bases and J 3 bases, with 11 bases left between them. The CDR3 contains 14 residues. Germline CDR1 MNHEY, CDR2 SVGEGT. The CDR3 reads CASSYGTGYYEQYF. The CDR3 DNA follows: TGTGCCAGCAGTTACGGAACGGGGTACTACGAGCAGTACTTC.

The chain uses TRBV6-5 and TRBJ2-7; tentatively, D is TRBD2 (6 bases). The CDR3 sequence is 14 residues long. CDR1 is MNHEY and CDR2 is SVGAGI in the germline V gene. The V and J ends lost 6 bases and 4 bases respectively, with 16 bases between them. CDR3 nucleotide sequence: TGTGCCAGCAGAGTTGCGGGGCCATTATACGAGCAGTACTTC. This sequence encodes CASRVAGPLYEQYF.

This chain uses TRBV29-1 with TRBJ2-1, with TRBD2 matching over 10 bases. The germline V gene encodes CDR1 SQVTM and CDR2 ANQGSEA. The CDR3 totals 15 residues. V shed 1 base and J 9 bases; nucleotides not matched to a gene: 9. The CDR3 is CSVEVSSGRGSEQFF. CDR3 DNA sequence: TGCAGCGTTGAAGTGTCCAGCGGGAGGGGGAGTGAGCAGTTCTTC.